This T cell receptor (beta chain) was found in a study of T cell responses to AZD1222 COVID-19 vaccine. Regarding the study as a whole: With two AZD1222 doses given, Spike-specific TCR breadth and depth both rose. Researchers took repertoire samples only after the peak T cell response had come. Clonal diversity was possibly underestimated, and white British individuals and females predominated among donors. Spike-spanning, vaccine-associated CD4 TCRs were dominant at 160-218 and 743-854.

The CDR3 is 15 residues long. With 1 base removed from V and 6 bases from J, the gap between germline ends came to 13 bases. Germline V gene data show CDR1 as MNHNS and CDR2 as SASEGT. Repertoires were generated with immunoSEQ multiplex PCR, while TCRdb's copy carries only in-frame clones and drops some. The sample records more than 100,000 clones, nearly 95% being singletons. On this clone itself: Its cognate antigen is unknown.

The V and J genes are TRBV6-1 and TRBJ1-3; possible D gene TRBD1, 6 bases. The source was peripheral blood, collected on day 0 of AZD1222 vaccination. This TCR derives from an adult in good health. As DNA, the CDR3 is TGTGCCAGCAGTGAAGTGGCAGGGGAGAAAAACACCATATATTTT. Amino acid sequence: CASSEVAGEKNTIYF.